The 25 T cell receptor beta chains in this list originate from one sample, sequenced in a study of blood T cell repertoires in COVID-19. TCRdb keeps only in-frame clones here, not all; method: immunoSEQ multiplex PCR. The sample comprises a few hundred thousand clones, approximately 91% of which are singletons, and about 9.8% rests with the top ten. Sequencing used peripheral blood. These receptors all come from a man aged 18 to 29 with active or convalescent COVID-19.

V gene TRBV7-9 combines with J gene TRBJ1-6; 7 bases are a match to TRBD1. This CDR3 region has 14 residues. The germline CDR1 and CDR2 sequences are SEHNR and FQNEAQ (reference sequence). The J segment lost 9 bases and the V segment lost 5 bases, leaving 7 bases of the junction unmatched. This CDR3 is CASSRQGVGSPLHF. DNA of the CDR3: TGTGCCAGCAGCAGACAGGGTGTTGGTTCACCCCTCCACTTT.

The CDR3 coding sequence is TGCGCCAGCAGGGAAGGGACAGGGGGCGGAGAGACCCAGTACTTC. This sequence encodes CASREGTGGGETQYF. This chain uses TRBV5-1 with TRBJ2-5, with 12 bases that match TRBD1. V dropped 5 bases and J dropped 4; count of bases not matched to a gene: 6. Germline CDR1 reads SGHRS; CDR2 reads YFSETQ. The CDR3 has 15 amino acids.

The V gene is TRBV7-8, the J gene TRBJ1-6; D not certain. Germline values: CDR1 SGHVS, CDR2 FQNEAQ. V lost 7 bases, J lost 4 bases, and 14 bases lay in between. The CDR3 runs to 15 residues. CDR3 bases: TGTGCCAGCACCCTCGAGGGATCATATAATTCACCCCTCCACTTT. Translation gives CASTLEGSYNSPLHF.

This CDR3 is CASSISGGGEQYF. The DNA for the CDR3 is TGTGCCAGTAGTATTAGCGGGGGGGGAGAGCAGTACTTC. This chain connects TRBV19 to TRBJ2-7; 11 bases align to TRBD2. The trim removed 3 bases at V and 7 bases at J, leaving 2 bases unmatched. In germline, CDR1 is LNHDA, CDR2 SQIVND (reference sequence). The CDR3 spans 13 residues.

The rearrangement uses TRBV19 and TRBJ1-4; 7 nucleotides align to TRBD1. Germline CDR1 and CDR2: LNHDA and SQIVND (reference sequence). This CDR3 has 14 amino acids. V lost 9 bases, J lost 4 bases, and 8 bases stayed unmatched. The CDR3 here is CASAETGINEKLFF. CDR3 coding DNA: TGTGCCAGCGCCGAGACAGGGATTAATGAAAAACTGTTTTTT. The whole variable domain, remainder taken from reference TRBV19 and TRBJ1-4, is DGGITQSPKYLFRKEGQNVTLSCEQNLNHDAMYWYRQDPGQGLRLIYYSQIVNDFQKGDIAEGYSVSREKKESFPLTVTSAQKNPTAFYLCASAETGINEKLFFGSGTQLSVL.

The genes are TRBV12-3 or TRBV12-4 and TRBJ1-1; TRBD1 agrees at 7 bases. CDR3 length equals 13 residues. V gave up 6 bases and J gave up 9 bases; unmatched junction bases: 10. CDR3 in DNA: TGTGCCAGCAGCAGGACAGGTGGACCCCAAGCTTTCTTT. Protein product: CASSRTGGPQAFF.

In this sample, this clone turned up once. CDR3 DNA: TGTGCCAGCAGCCCGGGACAGGGCAAAACAGATACGCAGTATTTT. Encoded protein: CASSPGQGKTDTQYF. The rearrangement uses TRBV5-6 and TRBJ2-3; the match to TRBD1 covers 9 bases. CDR1 SGHDT and CDR2 YYEEEE come from the germline V gene. With V trimmed by 4 bases and J by 3 bases, 6 bases remained unmatched. The CDR3 has 15 amino acids.

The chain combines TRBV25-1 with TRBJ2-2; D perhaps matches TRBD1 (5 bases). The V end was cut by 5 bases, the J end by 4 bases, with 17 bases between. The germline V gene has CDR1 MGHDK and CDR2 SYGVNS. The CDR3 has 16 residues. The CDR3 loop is CASSQPSRDGTGELFF. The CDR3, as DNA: TGTGCCAGCAGTCAACCAAGCAGGGATGGCACCGGGGAGCTGTTTTTT.

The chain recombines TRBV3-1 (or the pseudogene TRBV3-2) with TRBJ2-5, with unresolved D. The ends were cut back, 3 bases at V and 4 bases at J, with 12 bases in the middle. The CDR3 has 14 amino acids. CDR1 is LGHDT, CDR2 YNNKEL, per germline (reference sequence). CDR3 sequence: CASSQSGVGETQYF. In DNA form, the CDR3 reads TGTGCCAGCAGCCAGTCGGGTGTGGGAGAGACCCAGTACTTC.

CDR3 coding DNA: TGTGCCAGCAGTTTATCGGCAGGGGGCGGCCAGCCCCAGCATTTT. Translated, it gives CASSLSAGGGQPQHF. This chain uses TRBV27 with TRBJ1-5, with 8 bases fitting TRBD1. Per germline, CDR1 MNHEY and CDR2 SMNVEV (reference sequence). The CDR3 spans 15 residues. Trimming cost V 0 bases and J 7 bases; bases outside gene matches: 5.

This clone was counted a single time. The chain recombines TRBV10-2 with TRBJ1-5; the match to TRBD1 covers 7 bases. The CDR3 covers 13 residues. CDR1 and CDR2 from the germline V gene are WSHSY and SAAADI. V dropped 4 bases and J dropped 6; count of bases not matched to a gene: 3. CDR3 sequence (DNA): TGCGCCAGCAGTGTAGGGGGCCCTCAGCCCCAGCATTTT. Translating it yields CASSVGGPQPQHF.

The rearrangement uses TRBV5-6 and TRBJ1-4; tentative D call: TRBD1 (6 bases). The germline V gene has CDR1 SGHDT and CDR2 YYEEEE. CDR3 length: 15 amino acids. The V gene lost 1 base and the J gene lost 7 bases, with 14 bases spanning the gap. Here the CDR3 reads CASSLTGTSFEKLFF. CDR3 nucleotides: TGTGCCAGCAGCTTGACCGGGACAAGTTTTGAAAAACTGTTTTTT. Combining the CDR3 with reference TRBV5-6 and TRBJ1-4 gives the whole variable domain DAGVTQSPTHLIKTRGQQVTLRCSPKSGHDTVSWYQQALGQGPQFIFQYYEEEERQRGNFPDRFSGHQFPNYSSELNVNALLLGDSALYLCASSLTGTSFEKLFFGSGTQLSVL.

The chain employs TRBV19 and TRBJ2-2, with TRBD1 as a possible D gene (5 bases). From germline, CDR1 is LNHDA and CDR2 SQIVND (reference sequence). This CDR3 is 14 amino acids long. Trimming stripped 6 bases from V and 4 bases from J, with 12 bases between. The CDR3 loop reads CASRQGVATGELFF. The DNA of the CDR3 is TGTGCCAGTAGGCAAGGGGTGGCCACCGGGGAGCTGTTTTTT. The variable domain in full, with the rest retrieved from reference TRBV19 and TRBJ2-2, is DGGITQSPKYLFRKEGQNVTLSCEQNLNHDAMYWYRQDPGQGLRLIYYSQIVNDFQKGDIAEGYSVSREKKESFPLTVTSAQKNPTAFYLCASRQGVATGELFFGEGSRLTVL.

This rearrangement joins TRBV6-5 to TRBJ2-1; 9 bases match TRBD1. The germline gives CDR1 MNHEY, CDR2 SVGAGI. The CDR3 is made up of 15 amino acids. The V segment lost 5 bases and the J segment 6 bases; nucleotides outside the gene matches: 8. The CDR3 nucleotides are TGTGCCAGCAGTAAGACAGGGGGGGCGGTCAATGAGCAGTTCTTC. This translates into CASSKTGGAVNEQFF.

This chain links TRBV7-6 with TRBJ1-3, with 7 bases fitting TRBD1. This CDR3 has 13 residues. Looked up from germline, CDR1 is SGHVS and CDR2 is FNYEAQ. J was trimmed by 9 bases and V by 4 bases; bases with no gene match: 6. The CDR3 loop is CASSSGQLGTIYF. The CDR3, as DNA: TGTGCCAGCAGCTCGGGACAGCTGGGCACCATATATTTT. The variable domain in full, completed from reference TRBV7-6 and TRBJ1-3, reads GAGVSQSPRYKVTKRGQDVALRCDPISGHVSLYWYRQALGQGPEFLTYFNYEAQQDKSGLPNDRFSAERPEGSISTLTIQRTEQRDSAMYRCASSSGQLGTIYFGEGSWLTVV.

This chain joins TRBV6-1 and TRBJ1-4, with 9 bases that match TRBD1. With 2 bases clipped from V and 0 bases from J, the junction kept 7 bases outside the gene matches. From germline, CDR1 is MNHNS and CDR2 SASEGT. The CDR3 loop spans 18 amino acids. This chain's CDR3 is CASSEPTGGVTTNEKLFF. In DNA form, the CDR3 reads TGTGCCAGCAGTGAACCGACAGGGGGAGTGACAACTAATGAAAAACTGTTTTTT.

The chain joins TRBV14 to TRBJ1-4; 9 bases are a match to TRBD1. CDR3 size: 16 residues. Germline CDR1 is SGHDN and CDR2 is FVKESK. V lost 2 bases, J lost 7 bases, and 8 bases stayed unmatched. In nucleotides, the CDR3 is TGTGCCAGCAGCCAATACAGGACAGGGGTACGTGAAAAACTGTTTTTT. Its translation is CASSQYRTGVREKLFF.

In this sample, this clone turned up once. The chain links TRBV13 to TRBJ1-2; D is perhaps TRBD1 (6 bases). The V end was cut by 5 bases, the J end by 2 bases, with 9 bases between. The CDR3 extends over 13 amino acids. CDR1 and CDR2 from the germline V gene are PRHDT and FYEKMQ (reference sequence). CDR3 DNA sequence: TGTGCCAGCAGCACGGACAGAAACTATGGCTACACCTTC. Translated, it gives CASSTDRNYGYTF. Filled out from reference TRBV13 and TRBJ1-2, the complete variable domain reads AAGVIQSPRHLIKEKRETATLKCYPIPRHDTVYWYQQGPGQDPQFLISFYEKMQSDKGSIPDRFSAQQFSDYHSELNMSSLELGDSALYFCASSTDRNYGYTFGSGTRLTVV.

CDR3 sequence: CASSINSVGNQPQHF. DNA for the CDR3: TGTGCCAGTAGTATTAATAGTGTGGGCAATCAGCCCCAGCATTTT. The rearrangement uses TRBV19 and TRBJ1-5; D gene ambiguous. V lost 3 bases and J lost 2, with 11 bases in between. Germline CDR1 and CDR2: LNHDA and SQIVND (reference sequence). The CDR3 is 15 amino acids.

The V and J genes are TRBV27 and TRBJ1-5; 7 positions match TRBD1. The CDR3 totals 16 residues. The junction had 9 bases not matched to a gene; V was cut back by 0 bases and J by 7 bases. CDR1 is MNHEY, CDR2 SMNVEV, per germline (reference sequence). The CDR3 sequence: CASSLSNDRAGQPQHF. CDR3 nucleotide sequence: TGTGCCAGCAGTTTATCAAACGACAGGGCCGGGCAGCCCCAGCATTTT.

The CDR3 loop is CASSEGEGALNYGYTF. The CDR3 region has the DNA TGTGCCAGCAGCGAGGGAGAGGGGGCGCTTAACTATGGCTACACCTTC. The V call is TRBV9, the J call TRBJ1-2; 7 bases are shared with TRBD1. The CDR3 extends over 16 amino acids. Germline V gives CDR1 SGDLS, CDR2 YYNGEE. J was trimmed by 1 base and V by 3 bases; bases with no gene match: 9.

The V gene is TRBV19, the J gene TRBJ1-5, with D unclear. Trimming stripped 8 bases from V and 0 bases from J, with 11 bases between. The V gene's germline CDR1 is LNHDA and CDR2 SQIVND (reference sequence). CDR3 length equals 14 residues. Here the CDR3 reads CASSSSLSNQPQHF. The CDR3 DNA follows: TGTGCCAGTTCTTCCAGTCTTAGCAATCAGCCCCAGCATTTT.

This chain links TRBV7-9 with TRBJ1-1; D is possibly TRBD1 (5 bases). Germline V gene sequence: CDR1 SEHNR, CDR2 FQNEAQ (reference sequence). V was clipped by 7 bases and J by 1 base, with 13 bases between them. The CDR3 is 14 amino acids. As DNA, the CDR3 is TGTGCCAGCACCCGAGGGACTGCGAACACTGAAGCTTTCTTT. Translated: CASTRGTANTEAFF.

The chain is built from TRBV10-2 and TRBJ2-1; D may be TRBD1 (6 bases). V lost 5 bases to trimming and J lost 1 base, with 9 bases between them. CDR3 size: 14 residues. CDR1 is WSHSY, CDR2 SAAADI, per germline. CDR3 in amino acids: CASSFTGSYNEQFF. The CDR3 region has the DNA TGCGCCAGCAGTTTCACAGGGTCCTACAATGAGCAGTTCTTC.

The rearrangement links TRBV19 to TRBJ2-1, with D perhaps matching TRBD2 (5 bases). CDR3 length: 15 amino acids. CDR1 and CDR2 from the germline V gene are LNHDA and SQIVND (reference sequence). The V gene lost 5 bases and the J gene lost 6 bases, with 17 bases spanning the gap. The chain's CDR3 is CASSVVGLRLNEQFF. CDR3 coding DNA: TGTGCCAGTAGTGTCGTAGGACTTCGCCTCAATGAGCAGTTCTTC.